These 30 T cell receptor beta chains were sequenced from one sample in a study of shared clonotypes between healthy human individuals (dated by TCRdb to the early 2020s). For the CD8 naive samples, CD45RO-negative cells were positively selected for CCR7, yielding a CD45RA+CCR7+ population from which TemRA cells were excluded. Library prep was done by the immunoSEQ multiplex PCR assay. The immuneACCESS repertoire file appears here via TCRdb, limited to in-frame rearrangements. These files lack a portion of the clones; in checked studies, under half of the deficit traces to unresolved V genes, and the cause of the others is not known. For this sample there are approximately 1.9 million clones; roughly 93% appear just once. More than 1.5% of the sample goes to the ten largest clones. Sequenced: naive CD8+ T cells from PBMCs. The sample's cell subset or site label is to be understood as: CD45RA+CCR7+. Receptors were obtained from a man younger than 35 in good health. Some clones in this sample may be carry-over from other donors' samples.

This chain joins TRBV7-8 and TRBJ2-1, with 9 positions matching TRBD2. The trim removed 5 bases at V and 4 bases at J, leaving 24 bases unmatched. From germline, CDR1 is SGHVS and CDR2 FQNEAQ. The CDR3 consists of 21 residues. DNA for the CDR3: TGTGCCAGCAGCCTACCCCTCTTCTGGCGGGAGGGCCCCGTCGGGTACAATGAGCAGTTCTTC. Protein: CASSLPLFWREGPVGYNEQFF.

V gene TRBV19 combines with J gene TRBJ2-7; D is uncertain. V gave up 3 bases and J gave up 6 bases, with 9 bases separating them. Germline CDR1 reads LNHDA; CDR2 reads SQIVND (reference sequence). This CDR3 is 12 amino acids long. This chain's CDR3 is CASSMSLSEQYF. The CDR3 DNA reads TGTGCCAGTAGTATGTCCCTTTCCGAGCAGTACTTC.

In nucleotides, the CDR3 is TGTGCCAGCAGCCACCGGGACGGCCAAGAGACCCAGTACTTC. Its translation is CASSHRDGQETQYF. The chain has TRBV4-2 and TRBJ2-5; the D gene could be TRBD1 or TRBD2 (5 bases each). The CDR3 extends over 14 amino acids. Trimming took off 3 bases at V and 1 base at J, with 9 bases between the two ends. The germline V gene encodes CDR1 LGHNA and CDR2 YNFKEQ.

This rearrangement joins TRBV4-1 to TRBJ2-7, with 8 bases that match TRBD1. This CDR3 region has 13 residues. The junction had 9 bases not matched to a gene; V was cut back by 7 bases and J by 7 bases. CDR1 and CDR2 (germline): MGHRA, YSYEKL. The DNA for the CDR3 is TGCGCCAGCACCGACGCCAGGGGGCAAGAGCAGTACTTC. Amino acids: CASTDARGQEQYF.

The chain links TRBV27 to TRBJ1-3; D gene unclear. Germline CDR1 and CDR2: MNHEY and SMNVEV (reference sequence). The CDR3 spans 13 residues. Trimming left V 7 bases short and J 4 bases short, with 11 bases between. The CDR3, as DNA: TGTGCCAGCACCCCAGCTGGAGGAAACACCATATATTTT. It translates to CASTPAGGNTIYF.

The chain couples TRBV28 to TRBJ2-7; D perhaps matches TRBD2 (5 bases). This CDR3 has 12 amino acids. The V end lost 8 bases, the J end lost 6 bases, and 14 bases lay between the germline ends. Per the germline V gene, CDR1 is MDHEN and CDR2 is SYDVKM. CDR3 in DNA: TGTGCCAGCTCAATGAGGGTCCTCGAGCAGTACTTC. Its translation: CASSMRVLEQYF.

This clone was observed once. This chain connects TRBV2 to TRBJ1-2, with 9 bases aligning to TRBD1. With V trimmed by 9 bases and J by 7 bases, 15 bases remained unmatched. The CDR3 length is 15 residues. Germline V lookup: CDR1 SNHLY, CDR2 FYNNEI. The CDR3 DNA reads as TGTGCCAGAGGGCCGGACCGGGACAGGGCTGGTGGCTACACCTTC. Protein sequence: CARGPDRDRAGGYTF.

This clone appeared once. The chain combines TRBV18 with TRBJ2-7, with 8 bases aligning to TRBD2. V gave up 5 bases and J gave up 4 bases; unmatched junction bases: 13. The CDR3 loop spans 16 amino acids. CDR1 is KGHSH, CDR2 LQKENI, per germline. CDR3 in DNA: TGTGCCAGCTCATCATGGGGGGTAGCGGGGATTTACGAGCAGTACTTC. It specifies CASSSWGVAGIYEQYF.

The chain combines TRBV7-8 with TRBJ1-2, with TRBD1 identical over 7 bases. Germline V gene lookup returns CDR1 SGHVS and CDR2 FQNEAQ. The CDR3 sequence is 14 residues long. Unmatched junction bases numbered 4, after V lost 1 base and J lost 5 bases. The CDR3 loop is CASSLETGRYGYTF. The CDR3 region has the DNA TGTGCCAGCAGCTTAGAGACAGGGCGATATGGCTACACCTTC.

Worth noting for this clone: Other DNA sequences in this specimen translate into the identical CDR3. This chain connects TRBV27 to TRBJ1-4; tentatively, D is TRBD1 (5 bases). Trimming shortened V by 3 bases and J by 5 bases, and 10 bases separated the two germline ends. The CDR3 extends over 14 amino acids. The V gene's germline CDR1 is MNHEY and CDR2 SMNVEV (reference sequence). In nucleotides, the CDR3 is TGTGCCAGCAGTTTGTTAGGGGCGAATGAAAAACTGTTTTTT. This gives the protein CASSLLGANEKLFF.

The gene calls are TRBV7-8 and TRBJ2-1, with TRBD2 as a possible D gene (5 bases). The CDR3 length is 15 residues. From germline, CDR1 is SGHVS and CDR2 FQNEAQ. Trimming took 8 bases from V and 3 from J, leaving 17 bases between them. DNA for the CDR3: TGTGCCAGCCGTGCCGGGGTAGGTGGCTACAATGAGCAGTTCTTC. Its translation is CASRAGVGGYNEQFF.

The chain recombines TRBV27 with TRBJ2-7; a possible D gene is TRBD1 (6 bases). The CDR3 is made up of 13 amino acids. V dropped 3 bases and J dropped 4 bases, with 10 bases sitting between them. CDR1 and CDR2 from the germline V gene are MNHEY and SMNVEV (reference sequence). CDR3 bases: TGTGCCAGCAGTTTCTTCCAGGGGTACGAGCAGTACTTC. Translated, it gives CASSFFQGYEQYF.

The V and J genes are TRBV7-2 and TRBJ2-1; D is possibly TRBD1 (6 bases). The CDR3 loop spans 14 amino acids. V lost 5 bases, J lost 5 bases, and 13 bases lay in between. CDR1 and CDR2 (germline): SGHTA, FQGNSA. The CDR3 region is CASSPRTVDNEQFF. For the CDR3, the DNA is TGTGCCAGCAGCCCGCGGACAGTAGACAATGAGCAGTTCTTC.

This chain links TRBV6-5 with TRBJ2-7; 7 nucleotides agree with TRBD2. Trimming took 5 bases from V and 3 from J; bases not matched to a gene: 10. Germline CDR1 MNHEY, CDR2 SVGAGI. The CDR3 length is 15 residues. The CDR3 coding sequence is TGTGCCAGCAGTCCCGCCCTAGCGGCAGTCTACGAGCAGTACTTC. Translating it yields CASSPALAAVYEQYF.

The chain uses TRBV4-1 and TRBJ2-2; D unresolved. Trimming took off 2 bases at V and 2 bases at J, with 9 bases between the two ends. The V gene's germline CDR1 is MGHRA and CDR2 YSYEKL. This CDR3 has 15 amino acids. The CDR3 DNA reads as TGCGCCAGCAGCCAAAGCCGGGCCAACACCGGGGAGCTGTTTTTT. It specifies CASSQSRANTGELFF.

The genes are TRBV9 and TRBJ2-3, with 9 positions matching TRBD1. The junction had 15 bases not matched to a gene; V was cut back by 4 bases and J by 0 bases. The germline gives CDR1 SGDLS, CDR2 YYNGEE. There are 19 residues in the CDR3. CDR3 amino acids: CASSTLQGAPLPSTDTQYF. The CDR3 DNA is TGTGCCAGCAGCACCCTACAGGGGGCCCCACTACCTAGCACAGATACGCAGTATTTT.

This chain joins TRBV4-1 and TRBJ2-7; tentatively, D is TRBD1 (5 bases). Germline CDR1 and CDR2: MGHRA and YSYEKL. Trimming pared 1 base from V and 3 bases from J, leaving 10 bases between. The CDR3 loop spans 14 amino acids. As DNA, the CDR3 is TGCGCCAGCAGCCAAGGATACAGGTTCTACGAGCAGTACTTC. Encoded protein: CASSQGYRFYEQYF.

The chain uses TRBV6-5 and TRBJ2-2, with 7 bases that match TRBD2. The CDR3 runs to 14 residues. Per germline, CDR1 MNHEY and CDR2 SVGAGI. Unmatched junction bases numbered 2, after V lost 2 bases and J lost 5 bases. Here the CDR3 reads CASSYAGGTGELFF. CDR3 DNA sequence: TGTGCCAGCAGTTACGCCGGGGGGACCGGGGAGCTGTTTTTT.

The rearrangement uses TRBV29-1 and TRBJ1-3; 7 bases map to TRBD1. Germline CDR1 reads SQVTM; CDR2 reads ANQGSEA. With 3 bases clipped from V and 2 bases from J, the junction kept 7 bases outside the gene matches. The CDR3 spans 15 residues. The CDR3 DNA follows: TGCAGCGTTGAGCCAACAGGGGAAACTGGAAACACCATATATTTT. Translation gives CSVEPTGETGNTIYF. Combining the CDR3 with reference TRBV29-1 and TRBJ1-3 gives the whole variable domain SAVISQKPSRDICQRGTSLTIQCQVDSQVTMMFWYRQQPGQSLTLIATANQGSEATYESGFVIDKFPISRPNLTFSTLTVSNMSPEDSSIYLCSVEPTGETGNTIYFGEGSWLTVV.

The chain uses TRBV27 and TRBJ2-7; D gene uncertain. Germline values: CDR1 MNHEY, CDR2 SMNVEV (reference sequence). The CDR3 spans 13 residues. V was cut by 7 bases and J by 2 bases, with 12 bases left in between. The DNA of the CDR3 is TGTGCCAGCACCCTATTGGGTACCTACGAGCAGTACTTC. Translated: CASTLLGTYEQYF.

The genes are TRBV28 and TRBJ1-5, with D unclear. CDR1 is MDHEN, CDR2 SYDVKM, per germline. V was pared by 3 bases and J by 2 bases, with 17 bases between. The CDR3 loop spans 17 amino acids. CDR3 coding DNA: TGTGCCAGCAGTTTGGGATCGAGGGTGGATGGCAATCAGCCCCAGCATTTT. Translating it yields CASSLGSRVDGNQPQHF.

The V and J genes are TRBV6-6 and TRBJ2-5; D unclear. Trimming stripped 4 bases from V and 5 bases from J, with 8 bases between. From germline, CDR1 is MNHNY and CDR2 SVGAGI (reference sequence). The CDR3 spans 12 residues. CDR3 sequence reads: CASSLRLETQYF. The CDR3 coding sequence is TGTGCCAGCAGTTTGCGGTTGGAGACCCAGTACTTC.

The chain has TRBV6-6 and TRBJ2-1, with TRBD2 identical over 12 bases. Trimming at V came to 4 bases and at J to 8 bases, leaving 9 bases not matched to a gene. The CDR3 sequence is 16 residues long. Germline CDR1 is MNHNY and CDR2 is SVGAGI (reference sequence). Written as DNA, the CDR3 is TGTGCCAGCAGTTCCCGACTAGCGGGAGTAGGGGATGAGCAGTTCTTC. It translates to CASSSRLAGVGDEQFF.

The chain couples TRBV5-1 to TRBJ2-5; TRBD1 agrees at 11 bases. The CDR3 spans 16 residues. After removal of 4 bases from V and 5 bases from J, the junction contained 10 bases not matched to a gene. Germline V gene lookup returns CDR1 SGHRS and CDR2 YFSETQ. The CDR3 is CASSPGQGAPAETQYF. In DNA, the CDR3 is TGCGCCAGCAGCCCCGGACAGGGGGCGCCGGCGGAGACCCAGTACTTC.

This clone was counted a single time. J is TRBJ2-6 and V is TRBV7-8, with D tentatively TRBD1 (5 bases). This CDR3 has 17 residues. In germline, CDR1 is SGHVS, CDR2 FQNEAQ. Trimming took off 1 base at V and 0 bases at J, with 10 bases between the two ends. CDR3 sequence (DNA): TGTGCCAGCAGCTTAGGTCTGGGGCTCTCTGGGGCCAACGTCCTGACTTTC. Translating gives CASSLGLGLSGANVLTF.

This rearrangement joins TRBV6-5 to TRBJ1-5; 9 bases match TRBD1. Trimming at V came to 6 bases and at J to 7 bases, leaving 10 bases not matched to a gene. CDR1 MNHEY and CDR2 SVGAGI come from the germline V gene. The CDR3 totals 15 residues. The CDR3 nucleotides are TGTGCCAGCAGCCTCCGACAGGGGACAGGGCAGCCCCAGCATTTT. Amino acids: CASSLRQGTGQPQHF.

This chain connects TRBV30 to TRBJ2-1; 8 nucleotides line up with TRBD2. The CDR3 has 12 amino acids. Trimming at V came to 3 bases and at J to 9 bases, leaving 4 bases not matched to a gene. Germline V gives CDR1 GTSNPN, CDR2 SVGIG (reference sequence). The CDR3 here is CAWRDGGGEQFF. CDR3 bases: TGTGCCTGGAGGGACGGGGGGGGTGAGCAGTTCTTC.

The chain employs TRBV27 and TRBJ2-7, with a tentative D call TRBD1 (5 bases). This CDR3 is built from 18 residues. Trimming stripped 0 bases from V and 3 bases from J, with 21 bases between. Germline CDR1 and CDR2: MNHEY and SMNVEV (reference sequence). The CDR3 DNA reads as TGTGCCAGCAGTTTATCCCCCATTTATAGGGGCGCAGGCTACGAGCAGTACTTC. It yields the protein CASSLSPIYRGAGYEQYF.

The rearrangement links TRBV5-1 to TRBJ2-7; 8 bases agree with TRBD1. This CDR3 has 14 amino acids. V lost 6 bases and J lost 2; bases outside the gene matches: 7. Per germline, CDR1 SGHRS and CDR2 YFSETQ. CDR3 residues: CASNLGQGAYEQYF. Written as DNA, the CDR3 is TGCGCCAGCAACCTTGGACAGGGAGCCTACGAGCAGTACTTC.

The chain employs TRBV28 and TRBJ1-1; no definite D call. Trimming left V 5 bases short and J 14 bases short, with 18 bases between. Germline V lookup: CDR1 MDHEN, CDR2 SYDVKM. The CDR3 length is 12 residues. CDR3 residues: CASSIDIIGFFF. CDR3 nucleotide sequence: TGTGCCAGCAGTATTGACATAATCGGGTTCTTCTTT.